The 23 T cell receptor beta chains listed next were all sequenced from one sample in a study of blood T cell repertoires in COVID-19. Assay used: immunoSEQ multiplex PCR; TCRdb lists only in-frame clones, some missing. The sample yields approximately 140,000 clones, nearly 85% seen once. Sequenced input: PBMCs or T cells enriched from blood (not recorded which). Receptor source: a man aged 50-60 years in a cohort exposed to, infected with or recovered from COVID-19 (not recorded which).

J is TRBJ2-2 and V is TRBV10-3; TRBD1 agrees at 10 bases. The V and J ends lost 6 bases and 6 bases, in that order; junction bases with no gene match: 4. The length of the CDR3 is 14 residues. Germline CDR1 and CDR2: ENHRY and SYGVKD. CDR3 sequence: CAIRGTGVSGELFF. In DNA, the CDR3 is TGTGCCATCAGAGGGACAGGGGTATCCGGGGAGCTGTTTTTT.

The V and J genes are TRBV28 and TRBJ2-7; 9 bases fit TRBD1. The CDR3 is made up of 14 amino acids. CDR1 is MDHEN, CDR2 SYDVKM, per germline. V was clipped by 5 bases and J by 2 bases; unmatched bases: 4. The CDR3 loop reads CASSPGTGTYEQYF. The CDR3 DNA sequence: TGTGCCAGCAGTCCCGGGACAGGGACCTACGAGCAGTACTTC.

This chain joins TRBV6-6 and TRBJ2-1; 11 nucleotides line up with TRBD2. The CDR3 has 16 amino acids. CDR1 and CDR2 from the germline V gene are MNHNY and SVGAGI (reference sequence). V was clipped by 6 bases and J by 5 bases; unmatched bases: 9. The CDR3 coding sequence is TGTGCCAGCAGCCCCTCCCCGGGACTAGCGGACAATGAGCAGTTCTTC. This sequence encodes CASSPSPGLADNEQFF.

The chain combines TRBV19 with TRBJ1-4; 8 positions match TRBD1. V lost 4 bases and J lost 8; bases outside the gene matches: 9. The CDR3 contains 15 residues. CDR1 LNHDA and CDR2 SQIVND come from the germline V gene (reference sequence). The CDR3 protein is CASSTGQGKGEKLFF. The DNA of the CDR3 is TGTGCCAGTAGTACTGGACAGGGCAAAGGGGAAAAACTGTTTTTT.

The V gene is TRBV11-2, the J gene TRBJ1-1; 7 positions match TRBD1. The germline gives CDR1 SGHAT, CDR2 FQNNGV. V was clipped by 5 bases and J by 8 bases; unmatched bases: 20. The CDR3 consists of 17 residues. The CDR3: CASSPFPSEGANLEAFF. CDR3 nucleotides: TGTGCCAGCAGCCCCTTTCCCTCCGAGGGGGCAAATCTCGAAGCTTTCTTT.

The V call is TRBV29-1, the J call TRBJ1-5; D unresolved. V dropped 5 bases and J dropped 3 bases, with 14 bases sitting between them. Germline V gives CDR1 SQVTM, CDR2 ANQGSEA. The CDR3 contains 14 residues. CDR3 DNA sequence: TGCAGCGTTAGTCAAGGTGCGGACAATCAGCCCCAGCATTTT. It codes for CSVSQGADNQPQHF.

This clone was recorded once. The V and J genes are TRBV18 and TRBJ1-4; D is undetermined. CDR3 length: 14 amino acids. V was clipped by 6 bases and J by 0 bases, with 8 bases between them. Looked up from germline, CDR1 is KGHSH and CDR2 is LQKENI. CDR3 DNA sequence: TGTGCCAGCTCCAGGTCCTCAACTAATGAAAAACTGTTTTTT. It is translated as CASSRSSTNEKLFF.

This chain connects TRBV2 to TRBJ1-2; 7 bases align to TRBD1. The ends lost 1 base at V and 8 bases at J; junction bases unmatched: 22. The CDR3 runs 19 residues. CDR1 SNHLY and CDR2 FYNNEI come from the germline V gene. The CDR3 sequence is CASSEDVLDEGAPISGYTF. In nucleotides, the CDR3 is TGTGCCAGCAGTGAAGATGTTTTAGATGAGGGGGCGCCGATTTCAGGCTACACCTTC.

The chain combines TRBV28 with TRBJ2-7, with TRBD1 identical over 10 bases. CDR1 is MDHEN, CDR2 SYDVKM, per germline. This CDR3 comprises 14 residues. V was clipped by 6 bases and J by 3 bases; unmatched bases: 5. The CDR3 region has the DNA TGTGCCAGCAGCTCGACAGGGGGCATCTACGAGCAGTACTTC. Its protein product is CASSSTGGIYEQYF.

The chain couples TRBV7-2 to TRBJ2-7; D perhaps matches TRBD2 (6 bases). This CDR3 has 16 residues. V lost 5 bases, J lost 3 bases, and 20 bases lay in between. CDR1 is SGHTA, CDR2 FQGNSA, per germline. The CDR3 is CASSQTGVAERYEQYF. The CDR3 DNA is TGTGCCAGCAGCCAAACGGGGGTAGCGGAGCGCTACGAGCAGTACTTC.

This clone occurred once. V is TRBV5-1 and J is TRBJ2-5, with 9 bases matching TRBD2. The CDR3 has 15 residues. The germline V gene encodes CDR1 SGHRS and CDR2 YFSETQ. J gave up 5 bases and V 0 bases, and 5 bases lay outside the gene matches. The CDR3 loop reads CASSLASGRLETQYF. CDR3 nucleotides: TGCGCCAGCAGCTTGGCCAGCGGGAGGCTCGAGACCCAGTACTTC.

V gene TRBV28 combines with J gene TRBJ1-2, with a tentative D call TRBD1 (6 bases). V was trimmed by 7 bases and J by 0 bases, leaving 12 bases between them. The CDR3 extends over 14 amino acids. CDR1 and CDR2 from the germline V gene are MDHEN and SYDVKM. CDR3 amino acids: CASTRQAANYGYTF. The CDR3 DNA reads TGTGCCAGCACTCGACAGGCAGCTAACTATGGCTACACCTTC.

The rearrangement uses TRBV7-9 and TRBJ2-3; TRBD1 might be the D (5 bases). CDR1 is SEHNR and CDR2 is FQNEAQ in the germline V gene (reference sequence). The V end lost 6 bases, the J end lost 0 bases, and 16 bases lay between the germline ends. The CDR3 is 16 amino acids. CDR3 DNA: TGTGCCAGCAGTCATTTTCAGGGTACCAGCACAGATACGCAGTATTTT. It specifies CASSHFQGTSTDTQYF.

The V and J genes are TRBV28 and TRBJ2-2; 8 bases fit TRBD1. The CDR3 is 17 residues long. The V gene end was trimmed by 1 base and the J gene end by 2 bases; junction bases not matched to a gene: 6. Germline CDR1 is MDHEN and CDR2 is SYDVKM. In DNA form, the CDR3 reads TGTGCCAGCAGTTTATTGGGAGACAGGGGAAACACCGGGGAGCTGTTTTTT. Translating it yields CASSLLGDRGNTGELFF.

The J gene is TRBJ1-5, the V gene TRBV20-1; 9 nucleotides agree with TRBD1. V lost 6 bases, J lost 4 bases, and 13 bases stayed unmatched. Germline V gives CDR1 DFQATT, CDR2 SNEGSKA (reference sequence). This CDR3 is built from 16 residues. The CDR3 DNA reads TGCAGTGCGAGTCCGGGACAGGGCGTATCGAATCAGCCCCAGCATTTT. It encodes CSASPGQGVSNQPQHF.

The DNA of the CDR3 is TGTGCCAGTAGGCCAGGGCGCACCTATGGCTACACCTTC. Residues: CASRPGRTYGYTF. This chain links TRBV19 with TRBJ1-2; TRBD1 might be the D (5 bases). Trimming cost V 6 bases and J 4 bases, with 12 bases left between them. CDR3 length: 13 amino acids. The germline V gene encodes CDR1 LNHDA and CDR2 SQIVND (reference sequence).

The chain couples TRBV3-1 (or the pseudogene TRBV3-2) to TRBJ2-6; TRBD2 matches at 15 bases. The junction had 11 bases not matched to a gene; V was cut back by 0 bases and J by 2 bases. This CDR3 region has 22 residues. Germline values: CDR1 LGHDT, CDR2 YNNKEL (reference sequence). This chain's CDR3 is CASSQESGLAGGPRAGANVLTF. CDR3 in DNA: TGTGCCAGCAGCCAAGAAAGCGGACTAGCGGGGGGGCCTAGGGCTGGGGCCAACGTCCTGACTTTC.

The genes are TRBV5-1 and TRBJ1-2; the D is unclear. Trimming removed 1 base at V and 3 bases at J, with 10 bases between. The CDR3 consists of 14 residues. Germline CDR1 SGHRS, CDR2 YFSETQ. CDR3 region: CASSLSPDYYGYTF. DNA of the CDR3: TGCGCCAGCAGCTTGTCCCCGGACTACTATGGCTACACCTTC. Drawing the rest from reference TRBV5-1 and TRBJ1-2, the complete variable domain is KAGVTQTPRYLIKTRGQQVTLSCSPISGHRSVSWYQQTPGQGLQFLFEYFSETQRNKGNFPGRFSGRQFSNSRSEMNVSTLELGDSALYLCASSLSPDYYGYTFGSGTRLTVV.

The rearrangement joins TRBV6-5 to TRBJ2-7; 11 bases fit TRBD1. This CDR3 is 14 amino acids long. Germline CDR1 is MNHEY and CDR2 is SVGAGI. Trimming took 2 bases from V and 6 from J; bases not matched to a gene: 3. For the CDR3, the DNA is TGTGCCAGCAGTTACAGTGGGACAGGGGGCGAGCAGTACTTC. It codes for CASSYSGTGGEQYF.

The rearrangement links TRBV6-5 to TRBJ1-6; the D gene is possibly TRBD1 (5 bases). The germline V gene has CDR1 MNHEY and CDR2 SVGAGI. CDR3 length equals 14 residues. With 8 bases removed from V and 2 bases from J, the gap between germline ends came to 10 bases. The CDR3 DNA is TGTGCCAGCCGGGAGGGGACCTATAATTCACCCCTCCACTTT. As protein: CASREGTYNSPLHF.

V and J are TRBV4-2 and TRBJ2-3; possible D gene TRBD2, 6 bases. Trimming stripped 4 bases from V and 1 base from J, with 15 bases between. CDR1 and CDR2 from the germline V gene are LGHNA and YNFKEQ. There are 16 residues in the CDR3. In DNA form, the CDR3 reads TGTGCCAGCAGCCTCAGGGCTAGCGTGGGCACAGATACGCAGTATTTT. Encoded protein: CASSLRASVGTDTQYF.

The chain carries TRBV6-2 or TRBV6-3 and TRBJ2-2, with TRBD1 as a possible D gene (5 bases). Germline CDR1 MNHEY, CDR2 SVGEGT. This CDR3 region has 15 residues. Trimming stripped 2 bases from V and 6 bases from J, with 13 bases between. The CDR3 reads CASSYVPTGAGELFF. In DNA, the CDR3 is TGTGCCAGCAGTTACGTGCCTACAGGCGCCGGGGAGCTGTTTTTT.

This clone was observed a handful of times. This chain uses TRBV7-8 with TRBJ2-7; TRBD1 matches at 10 bases. The CDR3 extends over 16 amino acids. The trim removed 5 bases at V and 6 bases at J, leaving 13 bases unmatched. Per germline, CDR1 SGHVS and CDR2 FQNEAQ. CDR3 residues: CASSPGGQGFMGEQYF. CDR3 bases: TGTGCCAGCAGCCCGGGGGGACAGGGGTTTATGGGCGAGCAGTACTTC.